Shown below are 3 T cell receptor beta chains from a single sample sequenced in a study of cytomegalovirus exposure and HLA in healthy donors. This PCR relied on a set of 60 Vbeta primers and 13 Jbeta primers. The data were produced by immunoSEQ multiplex PCR, yet TCRdb's version contains in-frame clones alone and is incomplete. The profile shows about 94,000 clones, around three fifths of them singletons. Sequencing input: PBMCs. All receptors come from a young man in good health and CMV-seronegative.

The V call is TRBV5-1, the J call TRBJ2-7; 14 bases match TRBD2. This CDR3 is 18 amino acids long. The V gene's germline CDR1 is SGHRS and CDR2 YFSETQ. The V and J ends lost 2 bases and 0 bases, in that order; junction bases with no gene match: 7. The CDR3 is CASSFGTSGSSSSYEQYF. The CDR3 DNA is TGCGCCAGCAGCTTTGGGACTAGCGGGAGTTCCTCCTCCTACGAGCAGTACTTC. Full variable domain (outside the CDR3, taken from reference TRBV5-1 and TRBJ2-7): KAGVTQTPRYLIKTRGQQVTLSCSPISGHRSVSWYQQTPGQGLQFLFEYFSETQRNKGNFPGRFSGRQFSNSRSEMNVSTLELGDSALYLCASSFGTSGSSSSYEQYFGPGTRLTVT.

DNA of the CDR3: TGTGCCAGCAGTTGGGACAGTCAAACCTACGAGCAGTACTTC. Residues: CASSWDSQTYEQYF. This rearrangement joins TRBV6-5 to TRBJ2-7, with TRBD1 identical over 7 bases. Trimming cost V 4 bases and J 2 bases; bases outside gene matches: 5. Germline loops: CDR1 MNHEY, CDR2 SVGAGI. The length of the CDR3 is 14 residues.

The genes are TRBV11-1 and TRBJ1-1; a possible D gene is TRBD1 (6 bases). CDR1 is SGHAT, CDR2 FQDESV, per germline (reference sequence). Trimming removed 2 bases at V and 0 bases at J, with 10 bases between. CDR3 length: 15 amino acids. The CDR3 region is CASSLSGVMNTEAFF. The CDR3 DNA sequence: TGTGCCAGCAGCTTATCAGGGGTGATGAACACTGAAGCTTTCTTT.